This TCR beta chain was documented in a study of identical twins. TCRdb re-derived calls from the 5' RACE reads in MiXCR, one entry per CDR3 protein. The sample carries under 300,000 distinct CDR3 sequences, 5.5% to 7.5% recorded once. This clonotype was detected only a few times. These data also featured in a second study, about T cells expressing NK-cell markers.

The source of this sequence is a young woman in good health. Sequenced input: CD8+ T cells sorted from blood.

The CDR3 loop is CASSSPVLAGVLSEQFF. As DNA, the CDR3 is TGTGCCAGCAGTTCCCCCGTGCTAGCGGGAGTACTAAGTGAGCAGTTCTTC. The gene calls are TRBV27 and TRBJ2-1; 10 bases are shared with TRBD2. CDR3 length: 17 residues. Unmatched junction bases numbered 15, after V lost 4 bases and J lost 9 bases. Germline CDR1 reads MNHEY; CDR2 reads SMNVEV (reference sequence).